The source of this TCR beta chain is a study of regulatory dendritic cells for organ transplantation. Overall study context: Day 6 dendritic cell cultures were stimulated with LPS. Findings of the study overall: Regulatory dendritic cells appeared to expand memory CD8+ clones less than mature ones. Between individuals, the alloreactive memory CD8+ T cell pool differed considerably.

TCRdb's table, derived via immunoSEQ multiplex PCR, lists solely in-frame clones and lacks some. There are roughly 12,000 clones in the sample; about nine tenths occur only once, and nearly 0.45% lies in the top ten. Germline lookup yields CDR1 MNHEY and CDR2 SMNVEV (reference sequence). The CDR3 has 16 residues. Germline trimming cut 5 bases from V and 8 bases from J; bases unmatched to any gene: 15. Notes on this clone: The target antigen is unknown.

CFSE-labeled sorted T cells met regulatory or mature dendritic cells for five to six days. The V gene is TRBV27, the J gene TRBJ1-3; TRBD1 aligns across 7 bases. The receptor comes from a human donor in good health. The sequencing sample was made of naive CD8+ T cells from blood cultured with dendritic cells. The sample's subset: CD45RA+ naive T cells. The CDR3 loop is CASSPGTDLERDTIYF. In DNA form, the CDR3 reads TGTGCCAGCAGTCCAGGGACAGACCTGGAAAGGGACACCATATATTTT.